This TCR beta chain was obtained from a study of PD-1 blockade in classical Hodgkin lymphoma. The germline V and J ends were trimmed by 5 bases and 1 base, with 12 bases remaining between them. This CDR3 has 13 residues. Germline V CDR1 and CDR2: GTSNPN, SVGIG (reference sequence). The repertoire was sequenced with immunoSEQ multiplex PCR; TCRdb's copy has only in-frame clones and lacks some. The table includes some 22,000 clones, approximately 69% detected once. Every patient experienced relapse after autologous stem cell transplantation, and brentuximab vedotin exposure varied. This chain links TRBV30 with TRBJ2-7, with D unclear. The receptor was isolated from a human donor with classical Hodgkin lymphoma. The starting material was peripheral blood mononuclear cells (PBMCs), obtained at baseline. This CDR3 reads CAWAPARSYEQYF. The CDR3 coding sequence is TGTGCCTGGGCCCCGGCCAGGTCCTACGAGCAGTACTTC.